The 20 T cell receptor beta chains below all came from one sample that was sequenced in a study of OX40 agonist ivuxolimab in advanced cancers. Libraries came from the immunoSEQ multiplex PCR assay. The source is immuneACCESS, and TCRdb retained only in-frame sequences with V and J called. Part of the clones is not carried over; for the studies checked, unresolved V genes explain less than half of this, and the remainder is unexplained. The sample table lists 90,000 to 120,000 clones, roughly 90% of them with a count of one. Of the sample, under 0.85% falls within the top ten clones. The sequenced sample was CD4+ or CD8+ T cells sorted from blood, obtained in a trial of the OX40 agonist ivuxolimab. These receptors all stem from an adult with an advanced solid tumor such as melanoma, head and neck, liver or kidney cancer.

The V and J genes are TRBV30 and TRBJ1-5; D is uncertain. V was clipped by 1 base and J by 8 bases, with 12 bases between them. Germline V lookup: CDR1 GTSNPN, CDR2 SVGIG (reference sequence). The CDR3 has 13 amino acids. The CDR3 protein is CAWSALSREPQHF. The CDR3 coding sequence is TGTGCCTGGAGTGCCCTATCCCGGGAGCCCCAGCATTTT.

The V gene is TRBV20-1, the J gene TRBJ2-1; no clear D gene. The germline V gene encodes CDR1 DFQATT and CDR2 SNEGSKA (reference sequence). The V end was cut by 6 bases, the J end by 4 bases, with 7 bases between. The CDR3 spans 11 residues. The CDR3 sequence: CSASNYNEQFF. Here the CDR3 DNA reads TGCAGTGCAAGCAATTACAATGAGCAGTTCTTC.

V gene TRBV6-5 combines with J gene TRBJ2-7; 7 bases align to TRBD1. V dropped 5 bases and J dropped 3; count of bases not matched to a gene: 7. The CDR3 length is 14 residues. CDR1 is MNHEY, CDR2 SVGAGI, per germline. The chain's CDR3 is CASSTQGVLYEQYF. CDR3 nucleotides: TGTGCCAGCAGTACCCAGGGGGTGCTCTACGAGCAGTACTTC.

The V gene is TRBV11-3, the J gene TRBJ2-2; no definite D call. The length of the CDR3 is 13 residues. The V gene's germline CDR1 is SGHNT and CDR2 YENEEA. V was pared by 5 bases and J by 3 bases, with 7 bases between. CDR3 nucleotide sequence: TGTGCCAGCAGCGTCACAGACACCGGGGAGCTGTTTTTT. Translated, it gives CASSVTDTGELFF.

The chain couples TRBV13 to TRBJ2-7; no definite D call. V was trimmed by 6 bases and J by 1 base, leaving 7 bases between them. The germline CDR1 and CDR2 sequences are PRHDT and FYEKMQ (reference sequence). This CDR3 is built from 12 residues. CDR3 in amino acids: CASSLTSYEQYF. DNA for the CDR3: TGTGCCAGCAGTTTGACATCCTACGAGCAGTACTTC. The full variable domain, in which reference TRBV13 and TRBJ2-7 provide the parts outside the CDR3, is AAGVIQSPRHLIKEKRETATLKCYPIPRHDTVYWYQQGPGQDPQFLISFYEKMQSDKGSIPDRFSAQQFSDYHSELNMSSLELGDSALYFCASSLTSYEQYFGPGTRLTVT.

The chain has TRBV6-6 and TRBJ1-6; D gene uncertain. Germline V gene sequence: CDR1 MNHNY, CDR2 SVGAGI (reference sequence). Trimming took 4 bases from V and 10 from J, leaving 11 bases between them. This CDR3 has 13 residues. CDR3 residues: CASSLRTNSPLHF. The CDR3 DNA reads TGTGCCAGCAGTTTAAGGACGAACTCACCCCTCCACTTT.

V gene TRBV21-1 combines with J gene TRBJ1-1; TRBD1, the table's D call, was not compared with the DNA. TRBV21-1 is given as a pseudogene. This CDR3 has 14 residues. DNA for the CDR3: TGTGCCAGCAGCAAAGAGGGGCATAACACTGAAGCTTTCTTT. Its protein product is CASSKEGHNTEAFF.

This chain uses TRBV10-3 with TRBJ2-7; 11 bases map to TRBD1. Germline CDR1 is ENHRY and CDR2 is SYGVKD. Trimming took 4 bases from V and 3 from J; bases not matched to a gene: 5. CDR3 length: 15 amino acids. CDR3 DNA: TGTGCCATCAGTGCGGGACAGGGGGTTGGCTACGAGCAGTACTTC. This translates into CAISAGQGVGYEQYF.

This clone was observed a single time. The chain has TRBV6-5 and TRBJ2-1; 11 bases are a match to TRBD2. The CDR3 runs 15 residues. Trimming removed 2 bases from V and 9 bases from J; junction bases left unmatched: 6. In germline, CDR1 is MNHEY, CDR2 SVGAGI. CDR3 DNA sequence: TGTGCCAGCAGTTACACACCGGGACTAGCGGTTGAGCAGTTCTTC. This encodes CASSYTPGLAVEQFF.

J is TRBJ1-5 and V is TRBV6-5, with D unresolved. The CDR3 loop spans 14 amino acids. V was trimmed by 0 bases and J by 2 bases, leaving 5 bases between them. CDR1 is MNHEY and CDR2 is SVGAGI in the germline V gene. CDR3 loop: CASSYSLGNQPQHF. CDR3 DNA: TGTGCCAGCAGTTACTCTTTAGGCAATCAGCCCCAGCATTTT.

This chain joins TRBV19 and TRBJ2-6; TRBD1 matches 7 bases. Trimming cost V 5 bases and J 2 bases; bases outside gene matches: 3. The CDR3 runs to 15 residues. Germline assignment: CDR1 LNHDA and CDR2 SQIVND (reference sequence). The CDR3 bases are TGTGCCAGTAGTCCTGACAGGGCTGGGGCCAACGTCCTGACTTTC. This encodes CASSPDRAGANVLTF.

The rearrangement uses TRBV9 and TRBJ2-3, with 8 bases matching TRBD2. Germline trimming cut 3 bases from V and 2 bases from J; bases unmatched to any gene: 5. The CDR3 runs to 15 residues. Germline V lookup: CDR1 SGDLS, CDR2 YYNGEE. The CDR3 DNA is TGTGCCAGCAGCGACGGGACTAGAGACACAGATACGCAGTATTTT. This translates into CASSDGTRDTDTQYF.

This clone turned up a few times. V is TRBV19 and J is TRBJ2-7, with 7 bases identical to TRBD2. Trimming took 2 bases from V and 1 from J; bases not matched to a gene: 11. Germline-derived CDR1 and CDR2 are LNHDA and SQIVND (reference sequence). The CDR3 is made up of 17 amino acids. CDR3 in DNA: TGTGCCAGTAGTATACTTGGAGGAGGGGAGGGGTCCTACGAGCAGTACTTC. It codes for CASSILGGGEGSYEQYF. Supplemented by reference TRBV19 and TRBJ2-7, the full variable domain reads DGGITQSPKYLFRKEGQNVTLSCEQNLNHDAMYWYRQDPGQGLRLIYYSQIVNDFQKGDIAEGYSVSREKKESFPLTVTSAQKNPTAFYLCASSILGGGEGSYEQYFGPGTRLTVT.

CDR3 DNA sequence: TGTGCCAGCAGCGTGGGACGGCCCCAGCCCCAGCATTTT. Translating gives CASSVGRPQPQHF. The gene calls are TRBV6-1 and TRBJ1-5; D is perhaps TRBD1 (5 bases). CDR1 is MNHNS, CDR2 SASEGT, per germline. Trimming shortened V by 6 bases and J by 7 bases, and 13 bases separated the two germline ends. The CDR3 has 13 amino acids.

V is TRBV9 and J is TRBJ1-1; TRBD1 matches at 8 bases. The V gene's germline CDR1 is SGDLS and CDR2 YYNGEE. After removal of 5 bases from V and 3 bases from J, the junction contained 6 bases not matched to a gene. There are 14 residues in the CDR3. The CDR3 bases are TGTGCCAGCAGTGCAGGGGGCAGAGACACTGAAGCTTTCTTT. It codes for CASSAGGRDTEAFF.

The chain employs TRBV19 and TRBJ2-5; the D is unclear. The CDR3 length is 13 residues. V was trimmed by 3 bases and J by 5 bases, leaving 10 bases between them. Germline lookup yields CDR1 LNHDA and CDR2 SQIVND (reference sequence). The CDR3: CASSIQFRETQYF. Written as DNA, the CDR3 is TGTGCCAGTAGTATTCAGTTTCGTGAGACCCAGTACTTC.

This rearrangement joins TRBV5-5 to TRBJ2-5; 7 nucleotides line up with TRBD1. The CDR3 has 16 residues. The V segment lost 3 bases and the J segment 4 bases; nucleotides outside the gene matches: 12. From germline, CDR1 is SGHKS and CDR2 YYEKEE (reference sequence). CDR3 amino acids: CASSSPGQVGRETQYF. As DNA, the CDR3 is TGTGCCAGCAGCTCACCAGGACAGGTTGGGCGAGAGACCCAGTACTTC.

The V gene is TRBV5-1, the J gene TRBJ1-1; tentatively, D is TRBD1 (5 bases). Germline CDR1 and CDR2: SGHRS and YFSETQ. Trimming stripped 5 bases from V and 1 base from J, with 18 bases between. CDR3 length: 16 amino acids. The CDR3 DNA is TGCGCCAGCAGTCCGCAGGGCGGAATAGAGAACACTGAAGCTTTCTTT. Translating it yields CASSPQGGIENTEAFF. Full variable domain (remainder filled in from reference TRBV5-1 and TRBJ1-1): KAGVTQTPRYLIKTRGQQVTLSCSPISGHRSVSWYQQTPGQGLQFLFEYFSETQRNKGNFPGRFSGRQFSNSRSEMNVSTLELGDSALYLCASSPQGGIENTEAFFGQGTRLTVV.

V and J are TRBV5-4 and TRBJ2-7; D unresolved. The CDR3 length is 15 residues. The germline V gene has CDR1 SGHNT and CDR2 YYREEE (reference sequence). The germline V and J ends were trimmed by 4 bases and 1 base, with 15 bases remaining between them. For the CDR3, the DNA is TGTGCCAGCAGCCCCGAGGCAGGCTTTTCCTACGAGCAGTACTTC. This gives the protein CASSPEAGFSYEQYF.

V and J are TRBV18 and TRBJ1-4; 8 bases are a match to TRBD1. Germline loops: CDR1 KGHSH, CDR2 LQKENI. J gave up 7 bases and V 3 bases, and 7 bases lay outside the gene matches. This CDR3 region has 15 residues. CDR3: CASSPTGVGGEKLFF. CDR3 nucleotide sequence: TGTGCCAGCTCACCGACAGGGGTCGGTGGTGAAAAACTGTTTTTT.